This TCR beta chain was identified during a study of graft-versus-host responses after intestinal transplantation. General study findings and limits: Levels of circulating GvH clones at their peak were associated with early post-transplant HvG declines. Patients with graft-donor T cell macrochimerism had high graft-versus-host to host-versus-graft clonal ratios in allografts.

Clones were read by immunoSEQ multiplex PCR, and TCRdb kept only the in-frame ones, dropping some. The sample shows about 59,000 clones, around 93% of them seen only once. The germline CDR1 and CDR2 sequences are KGHSH and LQKENI. V lost 3 bases and J 4 bases, leaving 16 bases between the germline ends. This CDR3 spans 15 amino acids. As regards this clone: Its antigen remains unidentified.

The chain is built from TRBV18 and TRBJ2-7, with D perhaps given as TRBD1 or TRBD2 (5 bases each). This specimen consisted of unstimulated CD4+ T cells sorted from spleen or lymph node cells, obtained before transplant. The sequence was obtained from a human donor who was the organ donor for an intestinal transplant. As DNA, the CDR3 is TGTGCCAGCTCACCGACGGCTATGGGGGAATACGAGCAGTACTTC. Protein product: CASSPTAMGEYEQYF.